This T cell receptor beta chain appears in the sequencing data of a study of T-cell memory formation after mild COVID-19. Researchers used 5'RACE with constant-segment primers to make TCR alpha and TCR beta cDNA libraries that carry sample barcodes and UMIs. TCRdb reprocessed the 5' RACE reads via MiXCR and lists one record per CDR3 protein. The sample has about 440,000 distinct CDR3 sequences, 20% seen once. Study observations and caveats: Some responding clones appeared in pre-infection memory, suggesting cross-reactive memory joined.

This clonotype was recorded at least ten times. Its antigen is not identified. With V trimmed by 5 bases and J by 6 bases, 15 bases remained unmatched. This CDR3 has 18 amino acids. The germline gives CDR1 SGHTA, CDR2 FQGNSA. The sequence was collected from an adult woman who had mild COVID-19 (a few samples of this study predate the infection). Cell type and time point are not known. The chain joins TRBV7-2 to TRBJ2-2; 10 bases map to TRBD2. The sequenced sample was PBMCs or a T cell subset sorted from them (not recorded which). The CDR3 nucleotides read TGTGCCAGCAGCACCCGGGCTAGCGGGAGTTACAGGGCCGGGGAGCTGTTTTTT. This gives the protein CASSTRASGSYRAGELFF.